The clone carrying this TCR beta chain came up a few times. Its matching antigen is unknown. Other DNA sequences in the sample encode the same CDR3. Every participant with HIV received treatment in the United States. Researchers ran immunoSEQ v3.0 at survey level. The protocol was immunoSEQ multiplex PCR, while the TCRdb copy is restricted to in-frame clones and leaves out a portion. The sample includes 15,000 to 20,000 clones, approximately 79% of them seen just once. This sample stems from a study of long-term antiretroviral therapy in people with HIV. Study findings and constraints: Regardless of time point, clones expanded before ART dominated the repertoire. HIV repertoires covered narrower CDR3 length ranges than controls did.

Germline CDR1 reads LNHDA; CDR2 reads SQIVND (reference sequence). The CDR3 is 14 amino acids. J was trimmed by 5 bases and V by 4 bases; bases with no gene match: 4. The specimen comprised unsorted PBMCs, sampled at the start of antiretroviral therapy. The sequence came from a man younger than 45 with HIV. The chain recombines TRBV19 with TRBJ2-2, with TRBD2 matching 7 bases. The CDR3 region is CASSSGSGTGELFF. The CDR3 nucleotides read TGTGCCAGTAGTAGCGGGAGCGGAACCGGGGAGCTGTTTTTT.